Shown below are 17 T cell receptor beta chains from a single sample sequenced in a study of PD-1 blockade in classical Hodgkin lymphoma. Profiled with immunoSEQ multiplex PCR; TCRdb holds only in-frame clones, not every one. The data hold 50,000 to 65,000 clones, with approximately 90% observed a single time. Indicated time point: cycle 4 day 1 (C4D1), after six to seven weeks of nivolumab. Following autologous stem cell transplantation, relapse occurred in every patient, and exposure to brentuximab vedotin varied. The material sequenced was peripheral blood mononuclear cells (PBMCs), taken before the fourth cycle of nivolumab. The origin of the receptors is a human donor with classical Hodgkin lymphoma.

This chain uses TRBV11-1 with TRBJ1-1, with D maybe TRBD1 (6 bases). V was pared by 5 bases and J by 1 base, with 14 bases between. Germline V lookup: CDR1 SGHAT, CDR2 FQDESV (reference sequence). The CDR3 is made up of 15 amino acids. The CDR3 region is CASSLVRGQNTEAFF. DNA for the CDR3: TGTGCCAGCAGCCTGGTCAGGGGACAGAACACTGAAGCTTTCTTT.

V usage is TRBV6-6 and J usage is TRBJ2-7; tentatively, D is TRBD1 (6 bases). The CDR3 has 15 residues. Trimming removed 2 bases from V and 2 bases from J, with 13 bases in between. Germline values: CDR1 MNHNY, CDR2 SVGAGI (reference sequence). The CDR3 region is CASSYGQGPPYEQYF. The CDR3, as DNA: TGTGCCAGCAGTTACGGGCAGGGGCCCCCCTACGAGCAGTACTTC.

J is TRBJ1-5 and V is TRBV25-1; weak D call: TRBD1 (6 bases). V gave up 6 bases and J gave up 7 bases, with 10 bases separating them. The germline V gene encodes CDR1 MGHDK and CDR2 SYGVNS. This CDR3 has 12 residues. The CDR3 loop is CASRWGGQPQHF. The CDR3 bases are TGTGCCAGCAGGTGGGGGGGCCAGCCCCAGCATTTT.

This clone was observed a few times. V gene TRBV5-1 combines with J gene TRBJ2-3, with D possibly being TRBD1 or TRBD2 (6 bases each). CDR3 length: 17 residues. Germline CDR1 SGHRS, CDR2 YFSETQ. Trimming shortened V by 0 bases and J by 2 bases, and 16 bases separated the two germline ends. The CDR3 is CASSLGSRGADTDTQYF. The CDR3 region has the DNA TGCGCCAGCAGCTTGGGCTCGAGGGGGGCGGACACAGATACGCAGTATTTT.

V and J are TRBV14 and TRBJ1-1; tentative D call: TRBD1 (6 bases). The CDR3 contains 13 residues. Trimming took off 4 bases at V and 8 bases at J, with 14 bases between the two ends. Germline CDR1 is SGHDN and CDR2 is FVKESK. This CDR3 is CASSLRGGREAFF. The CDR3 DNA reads TGTGCCAGCAGCCTTAGGGGGGGCAGGGAAGCTTTCTTT.

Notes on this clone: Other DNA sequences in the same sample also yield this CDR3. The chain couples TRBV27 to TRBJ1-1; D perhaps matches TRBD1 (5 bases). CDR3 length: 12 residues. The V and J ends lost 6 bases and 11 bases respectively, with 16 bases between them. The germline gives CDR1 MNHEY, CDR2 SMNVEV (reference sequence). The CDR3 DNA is TGTGCCAGCAGCCTTCGTGGGGGGGAGGCTTTCTTT. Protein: CASSLRGGEAFF.

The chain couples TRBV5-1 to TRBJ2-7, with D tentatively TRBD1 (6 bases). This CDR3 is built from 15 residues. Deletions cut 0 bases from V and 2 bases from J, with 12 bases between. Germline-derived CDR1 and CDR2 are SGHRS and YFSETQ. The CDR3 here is CASSLDGTPPYEQYF. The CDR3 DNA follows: TGCGCCAGCAGCTTGGATGGGACACCACCCTACGAGCAGTACTTC.

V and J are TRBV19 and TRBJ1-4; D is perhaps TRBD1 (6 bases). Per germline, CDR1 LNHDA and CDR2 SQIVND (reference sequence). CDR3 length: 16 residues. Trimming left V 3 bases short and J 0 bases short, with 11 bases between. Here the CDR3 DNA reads TGTGCCAGTAGTATGGGTAGGACAGCAACTAATGAAAAACTGTTTTTT. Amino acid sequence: CASSMGRTATNEKLFF.

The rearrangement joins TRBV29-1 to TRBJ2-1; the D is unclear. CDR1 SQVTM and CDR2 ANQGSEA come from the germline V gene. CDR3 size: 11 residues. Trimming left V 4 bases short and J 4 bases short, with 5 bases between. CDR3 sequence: CSVVAYNEQFF. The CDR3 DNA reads TGCAGCGTTGTGGCGTACAATGAGCAGTTCTTC.

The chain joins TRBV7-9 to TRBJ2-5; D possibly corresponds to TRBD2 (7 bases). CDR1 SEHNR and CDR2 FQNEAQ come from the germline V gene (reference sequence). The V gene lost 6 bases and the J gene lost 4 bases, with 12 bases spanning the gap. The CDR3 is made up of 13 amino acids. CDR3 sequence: CASRVGGGETQYF. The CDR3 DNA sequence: TGTGCCAGCAGAGTGGGAGGGGGAGAGACCCAGTACTTC.

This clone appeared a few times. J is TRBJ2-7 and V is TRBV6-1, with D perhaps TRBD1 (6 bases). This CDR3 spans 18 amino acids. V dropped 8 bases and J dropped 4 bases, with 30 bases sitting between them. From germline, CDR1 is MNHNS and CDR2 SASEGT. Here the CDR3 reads CASGGDYSAGVLGYEQYF. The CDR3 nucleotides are TGTGCCAGCGGTGGGGATTATTCGGCAGGGGTACTTGGGTACGAGCAGTACTTC.

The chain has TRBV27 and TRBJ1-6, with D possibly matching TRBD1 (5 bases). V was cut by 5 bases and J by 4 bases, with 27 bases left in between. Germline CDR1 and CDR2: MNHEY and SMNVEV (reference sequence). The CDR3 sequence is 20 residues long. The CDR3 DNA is TGTGCCAGCAGTCCTACTCTGTCCCGGGACGAGTTGAGTTATAATTCACCCCTCCACTTT. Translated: CASSPTLSRDELSYNSPLHF.

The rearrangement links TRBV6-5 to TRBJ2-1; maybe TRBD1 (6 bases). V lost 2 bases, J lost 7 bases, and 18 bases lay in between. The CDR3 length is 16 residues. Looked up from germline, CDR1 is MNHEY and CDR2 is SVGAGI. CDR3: CASSYGAAQGENEQFF. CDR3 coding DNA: TGTGCCAGCAGTTACGGGGCGGCACAGGGCGAGAATGAGCAGTTCTTC.

The CDR3, as DNA: TGTGCCAGCTCACGAAATAAACGGGACAGTGGCACTGAAGCTTTCTTT. Its translation is CASSRNKRDSGTEAFF. The chain recombines TRBV18 with TRBJ1-1; 7 nucleotides match TRBD1. The junction had 12 bases not matched to a gene; V was cut back by 4 bases and J by 4 bases. Germline loops: CDR1 KGHSH, CDR2 LQKENI. The CDR3 runs to 16 residues.

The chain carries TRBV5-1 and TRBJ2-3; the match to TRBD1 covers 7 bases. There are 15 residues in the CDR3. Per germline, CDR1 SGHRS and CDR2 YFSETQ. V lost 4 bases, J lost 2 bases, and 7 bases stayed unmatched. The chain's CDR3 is CASSQRQGNTDTQYF. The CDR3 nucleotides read TGCGCCAGCAGCCAACGACAGGGAAACACAGATACGCAGTATTTT.

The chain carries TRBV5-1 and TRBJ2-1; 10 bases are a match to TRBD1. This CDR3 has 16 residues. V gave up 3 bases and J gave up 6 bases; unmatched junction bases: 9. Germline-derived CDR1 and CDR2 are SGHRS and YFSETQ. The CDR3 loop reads CASSWGQGQAGNEQFF. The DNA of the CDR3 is TGCGCCAGCAGCTGGGGACAGGGGCAAGCGGGCAATGAGCAGTTCTTC.

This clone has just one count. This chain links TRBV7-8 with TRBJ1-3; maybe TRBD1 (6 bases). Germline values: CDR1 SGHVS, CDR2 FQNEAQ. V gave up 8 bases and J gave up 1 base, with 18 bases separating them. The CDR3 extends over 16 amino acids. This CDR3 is CASASSGRGSGNTIYF. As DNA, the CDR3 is TGTGCCAGCGCCTCTTCCGGCAGGGGTTCTGGAAACACCATATATTTT.